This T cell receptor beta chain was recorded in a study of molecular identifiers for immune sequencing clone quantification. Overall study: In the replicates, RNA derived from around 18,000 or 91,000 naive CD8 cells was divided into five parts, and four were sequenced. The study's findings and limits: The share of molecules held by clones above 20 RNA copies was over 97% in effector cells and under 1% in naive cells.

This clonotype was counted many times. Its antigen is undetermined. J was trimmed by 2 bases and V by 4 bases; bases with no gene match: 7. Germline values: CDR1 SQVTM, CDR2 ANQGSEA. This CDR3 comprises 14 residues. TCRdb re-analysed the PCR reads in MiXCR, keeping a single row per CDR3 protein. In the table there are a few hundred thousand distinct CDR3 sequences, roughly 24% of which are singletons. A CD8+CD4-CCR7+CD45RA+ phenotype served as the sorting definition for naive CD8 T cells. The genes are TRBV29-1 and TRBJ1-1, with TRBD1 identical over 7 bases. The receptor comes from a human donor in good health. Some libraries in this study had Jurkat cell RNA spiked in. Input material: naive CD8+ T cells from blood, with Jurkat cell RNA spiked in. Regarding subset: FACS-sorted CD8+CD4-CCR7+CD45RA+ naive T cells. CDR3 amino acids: CSVAGRGINTEAFF. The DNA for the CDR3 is TGCAGCGTTGCCGGCAGGGGGATCAACACTGAAGCTTTCTTT. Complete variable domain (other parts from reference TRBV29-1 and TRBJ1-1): SAVISQKPSRDICQRGTSLTIQCQVDSQVTMMFWYRQQPGQSLTLIATANQGSEATYESGFVIDKFPISRPNLTFSTLTVSNMSPEDSSIYLCSVAGRGINTEAFFGQGTRLTVV.